Given below is one T cell receptor beta chain in context. The sample originates from a study of blood T cell repertoires in COVID-19. Study-level background: Sites in the United States, Italy and Spain provided acute and convalescent COVID-19 samples. PBMCs, B-cell-depleted T cells, or T cells were the source of the cDNA or gDNA that made up the material.

In the authors' methods: Amplification with reference gene primers provided the estimates of nucleated cell counts. The assay was immunoSEQ multiplex PCR, and TCRdb's table has in-frame clones only and misses some. That table gives V, J and clone size, and the DNA gave D and trimming. The repertoire includes some 320,000 clones, around nine tenths of them detected once, and roughly 11% sits in the top ten. Seattle's cohort entered during active infection and was followed longitudinally. The TCR was taken from a woman in her twenties or thirties with COVID-19, enrolled during active disease. The sequenced sample consisted of peripheral blood.

This chain's CDR3 is CASSNRAKLFF. Here the CDR3 DNA reads TGTGCCAGCAGTAACAGGGCAAAACTGTTTTTT. The V and J genes are TRBV6-5 and TRBJ1-4; weak D call: TRBD1 (6 bases). The CDR3 extends over 11 amino acids. Germline loops: CDR1 MNHEY, CDR2 SVGAGI. With 5 bases removed from V and 10 bases from J, the gap between germline ends came to 8 bases.